A single sample gave rise to the 18 T cell receptor beta chains below, sequenced in a study of blood T cell repertoires in COVID-19 (dated by TCRdb to the early 2020s). Libraries were made using the immunoSEQ multiplex PCR assay. TCRdb mirrors the immuneACCESS table, restricted to in-frame sequences. Some clones are absent from its copies; in checked studies, under half trace to an unresolved V gene, and the reason for the others is unknown. This sample is represented by a few hundred thousand clones; about 81% of them were singletons. In total, the top ten clones hold 8% to 10% of the sample. Material for sequencing was peripheral blood. Receptor source: a woman older than 75 with COVID-19, enrolled during active disease.

This sequence joins TRBV10-1 and TRBJ1-2; weak D call: TRBD1 (6 bases). V lost 6 bases, J lost 4 bases, and 12 bases lay in between. CDR3 length: 13 amino acids. Looked up from germline, CDR1 is WNHNN and CDR2 is SYGVQD (reference sequence). CDR3 region: CASSQGFAYGYTF. The CDR3 nucleotides are TGCGCCAGCAGCCAGGGGTTTGCCTATGGCTACACCTTC.

V gene TRBV19 combines with J gene TRBJ1-1; 7 bases are shared with TRBD1. V was clipped by 6 bases and J by 0 bases; unmatched bases: 4. This CDR3 is 14 amino acids long. Looked up from germline, CDR1 is LNHDA and CDR2 is SQIVND (reference sequence). CDR3 sequence: CASRQGKMNTEAFF. CDR3 sequence (DNA): TGTGCCAGTAGACAGGGGAAAATGAACACTGAAGCTTTCTTT.

The chain carries TRBV29-1 and TRBJ2-7; 8 nucleotides align to TRBD1. J lost 4 bases, V lost 4 bases, and 6 bases had no gene match. This CDR3 comprises 13 residues. CDR1 and CDR2 (germline): SQVTM, ANQGSEA. The CDR3 loop is CSVGTGLFYEQYF. CDR3 in DNA: TGCAGCGTTGGGACAGGGCTTTTTTACGAGCAGTACTTC.

The V call is TRBV5-3, the J call TRBJ2-5, with TRBD2 identical over 7 bases. TRBV5-3 is recorded as an ORF, its role being uncertain. CDR3 length: 12 residues. With V trimmed by 7 bases and J by 2 bases, 2 bases remained unmatched. CDR3 bases: TGTGCCAGAGAGCGGGGTCAAGAGACCCAGTACTTC. Amino acid sequence: CARERGQETQYF.

The chain combines TRBV2 with TRBJ1-5; D perhaps matches TRBD1 (6 bases). CDR3 length equals 16 residues. From germline, CDR1 is SNHLY and CDR2 FYNNEI. V lost 5 bases to trimming and J lost 0 bases, with 14 bases between them. The CDR3 is CASSLQGPNSNQPQHF. CDR3 DNA: TGTGCCAGCAGTTTGCAGGGGCCGAATAGCAATCAGCCCCAGCATTTT.

Worth noting for this clone: The junction shows a germline mismatch at one end, possibly a read error. The chain combines TRBV25-1 with TRBJ2-5; possibly TRBD2 for D (6 bases). In germline, CDR1 is MGHDK, CDR2 SYGVNS. The CDR3 is made up of 14 amino acids. The CDR3: CASSTAGTPVLRDF. The DNA of the CDR3 is TGTGCCAGCAGTACAGCCGGGACTCCAGTACTTCGAGACTTC.

Note on this clone: The sample contains more than one DNA sequence encoding this CDR3. The chain couples TRBV28 to TRBJ1-2; TRBD1 matches at 7 bases. This CDR3 has 13 amino acids. Germline V CDR1 and CDR2: MDHEN, SYDVKM. V lost 6 bases, J lost 4 bases, and 5 bases stayed unmatched. DNA of the CDR3: TGTGCCAGCAGCCTCGACAGGGTCTATGGCTACACCTTC. As protein: CASSLDRVYGYTF.

V gene TRBV7-3 combines with J gene TRBJ1-3, with D hard to call. The CDR3 contains 13 residues. V shed 1 base and J shed 4 bases, with 5 bases lying between them. Germline V gives CDR1 SGHTA, CDR2 FQGTGA. DNA of the CDR3: TGTGCCAGCAGCTTAAGTGGCGGAAACACCATATATTTT. It translates to CASSLSGGNTIYF.

The rearrangement links TRBV6-5 to TRBJ1-5; 10 bases line up with TRBD1. The CDR3 has 15 amino acids. Germline-derived CDR1 and CDR2 are MNHEY and SVGAGI. V dropped 10 bases and J dropped 5; count of bases not matched to a gene: 11. The DNA for the CDR3 is TGTGCCACCTCACGATGGGGACAGGGGCATCAGCCCCAGCATTTT. Amino acid sequence: CATSRWGQGHQPQHF.

V usage is TRBV5-1 and J usage is TRBJ1-1; no reliable D call. Germline CDR1 is SGHRS and CDR2 is YFSETQ. CDR3 length equals 14 residues. V was shortened by 0 bases and J by 1 base, with 7 bases between the two germline ends. In DNA form, the CDR3 reads TGCGCCAGCAGCTTGGGCGGCAAGAACACTGAAGCTTTCTTT. Protein product: CASSLGGKNTEAFF. The variable domain in full, with the rest retrieved from reference TRBV5-1 and TRBJ1-1, is KAGVTQTPRYLIKTRGQQVTLSCSPISGHRSVSWYQQTPGQGLQFLFEYFSETQRNKGNFPGRFSGRQFSNSRSEMNVSTLELGDSALYLCASSLGGKNTEAFFGQGTRLTVV.

V gene TRBV18 combines with J gene TRBJ2-1, with TRBD1 matching 8 bases. Germline-derived CDR1 and CDR2 are KGHSH and LQKENI. V dropped 1 base and J dropped 10; count of bases not matched to a gene: 3. This CDR3 has 13 residues. The CDR3 spells CASSPLQGGEQFF. The CDR3 nucleotides are TGTGCCAGCTCACCACTACAGGGGGGCGAGCAGTTCTTC.

Comments on this clone: The junction differs from germline at one of its ends, possibly a read error. The rearrangement links TRBV9 to TRBJ2-1, with 11 nucleotides matching TRBD2. The CDR3 extends over 15 amino acids. In germline, CDR1 is SGDLS, CDR2 YYNGEE. CDR3 sequence reads: CASSVDTSGSGVSVF. CDR3 sequence (DNA): TGTGCCAGCAGCGTAGATACTAGCGGGAGTGGGGTATCGGTCTTC.

The chain uses TRBV18 and TRBJ2-5, with TRBD1 as a possible D gene (5 bases). The CDR3 contains 15 residues. The ends were cut back, 5 bases at V and 1 base at J, with 14 bases in the middle. CDR1 and CDR2 from the germline V gene are KGHSH and LQKENI. The CDR3 here is CASSFNQGSQETQYF. CDR3 sequence (DNA): TGTGCCAGCTCATTTAATCAGGGTTCCCAAGAGACCCAGTACTTC.

The chain uses TRBV6-1 and TRBJ1-2; no definite D call. The CDR3 runs to 15 residues. Trimming pared 1 base from V and 8 bases from J, leaving 17 bases between. Germline V gives CDR1 MNHNS, CDR2 SASEGT. The CDR3 loop reads CASSEVVTQVIGYTF. The CDR3 region has the DNA TGTGCCAGCAGTGAAGTCGTGACCCAGGTAATAGGCTACACCTTC.

This chain links TRBV30 with TRBJ1-5; D perhaps matches TRBD1 (5 bases). Germline loops: CDR1 GTSNPN, CDR2 SVGIG (reference sequence). The V and J ends lost 4 bases and 3 bases respectively, with 16 bases between them. This CDR3 spans 15 amino acids. The CDR3 DNA reads TGTGCCTGGAAACTTGGGACTCTTCACAATCAGCCCCAGCATTTT. Its protein is CAWKLGTLHNQPQHF.

The V call is TRBV4-1, the J call TRBJ1-2; a weak D match, TRBD1 (6 bases). Trimming pared 1 base from V and 5 bases from J, leaving 14 bases between. Germline CDR1 is MGHRA and CDR2 is YSYEKL. CDR3 length equals 15 residues. The CDR3, as DNA: TGCGCCAGCAGCCAAGTTGCGACTGGACAGTATGGCTACACCTTC. This encodes CASSQVATGQYGYTF.

This clone was detected only a few times. V is TRBV7-3 and J is TRBJ2-2; D is perhaps TRBD1 (6 bases). V lost 2 bases and J 0 bases, leaving 7 bases between the germline ends. Per germline, CDR1 SGHTA and CDR2 FQGTGA. This CDR3 has 15 residues. The DNA of the CDR3 is TGTGCCAGCAGCTTATACAGGGCGAACACCGGGGAGCTGTTTTTT. Translating it yields CASSLYRANTGELFF.

The gene calls are TRBV10-3 and TRBJ2-7; TRBD1 agrees at 8 bases. The germline CDR1 and CDR2 sequences are ENHRY and SYGVKD. V dropped 10 bases and J dropped 0; count of bases not matched to a gene: 5. The CDR3 loop spans 13 amino acids. For the CDR3, the DNA is TGTGCCACCCGACAGGGGAGCTCCTACGAGCAGTACTTC. As protein: CATRQGSSYEQYF.